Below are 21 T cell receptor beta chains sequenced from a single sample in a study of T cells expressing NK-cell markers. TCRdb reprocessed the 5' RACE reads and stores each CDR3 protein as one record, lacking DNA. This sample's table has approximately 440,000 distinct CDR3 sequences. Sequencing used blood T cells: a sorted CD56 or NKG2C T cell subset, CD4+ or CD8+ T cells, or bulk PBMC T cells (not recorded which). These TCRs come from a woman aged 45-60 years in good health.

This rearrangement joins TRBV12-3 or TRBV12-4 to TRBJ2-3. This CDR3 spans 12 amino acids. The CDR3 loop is CATGWGTDTQYF.

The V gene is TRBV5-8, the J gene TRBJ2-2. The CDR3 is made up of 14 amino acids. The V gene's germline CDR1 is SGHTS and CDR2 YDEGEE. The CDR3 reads CASSFQLLTGELFF.

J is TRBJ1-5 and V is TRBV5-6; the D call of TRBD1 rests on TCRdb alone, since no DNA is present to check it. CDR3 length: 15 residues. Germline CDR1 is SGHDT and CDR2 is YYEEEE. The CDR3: CASSATGYSNQPQHF.

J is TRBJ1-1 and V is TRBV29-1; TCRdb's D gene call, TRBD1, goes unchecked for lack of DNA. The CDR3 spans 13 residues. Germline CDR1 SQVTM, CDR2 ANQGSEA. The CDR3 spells CSVDRARNTEAFF.

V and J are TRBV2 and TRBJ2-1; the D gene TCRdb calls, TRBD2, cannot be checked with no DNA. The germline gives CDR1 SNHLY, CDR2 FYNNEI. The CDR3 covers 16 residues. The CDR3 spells CASSEGLAGPYNEQFF.

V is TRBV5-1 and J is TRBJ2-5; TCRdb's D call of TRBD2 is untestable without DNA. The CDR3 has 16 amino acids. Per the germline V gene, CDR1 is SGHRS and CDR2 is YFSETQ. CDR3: CASSFDLRALGETQYF.

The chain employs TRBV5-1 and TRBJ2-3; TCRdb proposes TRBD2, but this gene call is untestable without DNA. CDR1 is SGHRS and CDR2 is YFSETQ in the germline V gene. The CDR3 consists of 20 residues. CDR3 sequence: CASSPRGSGRALLSTDTQYF.

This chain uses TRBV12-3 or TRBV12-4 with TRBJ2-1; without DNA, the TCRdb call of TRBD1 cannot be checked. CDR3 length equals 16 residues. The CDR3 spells CASSFSGSGGFNEQFF.

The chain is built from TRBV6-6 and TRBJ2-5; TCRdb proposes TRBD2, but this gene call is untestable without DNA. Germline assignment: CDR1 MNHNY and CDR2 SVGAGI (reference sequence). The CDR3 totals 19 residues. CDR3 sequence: CASSYSKDKAAALQETQYF.

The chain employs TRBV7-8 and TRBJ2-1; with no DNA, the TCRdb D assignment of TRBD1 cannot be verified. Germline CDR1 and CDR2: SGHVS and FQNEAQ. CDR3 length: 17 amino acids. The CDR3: CASSYPLGGNSYNEQFF.

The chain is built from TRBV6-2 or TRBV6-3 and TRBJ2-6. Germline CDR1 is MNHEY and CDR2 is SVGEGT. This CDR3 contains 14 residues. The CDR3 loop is CASSSLAGANVLTF.

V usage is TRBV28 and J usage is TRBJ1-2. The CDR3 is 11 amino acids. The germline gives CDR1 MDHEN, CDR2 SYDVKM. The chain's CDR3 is CASNNRDGYTF.

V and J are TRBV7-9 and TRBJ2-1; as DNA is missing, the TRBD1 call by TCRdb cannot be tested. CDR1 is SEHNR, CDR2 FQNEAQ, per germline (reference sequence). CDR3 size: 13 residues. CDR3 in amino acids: CASSLSGQGEQFF.

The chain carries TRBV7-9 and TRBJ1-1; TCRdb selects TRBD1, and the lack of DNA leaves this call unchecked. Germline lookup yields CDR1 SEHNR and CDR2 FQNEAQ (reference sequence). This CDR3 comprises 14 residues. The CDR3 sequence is CASSVGVTGTEAFF.

CDR3 region: CASSEGRLAGVHRNEQFF. The chain recombines TRBV6-1 with TRBJ2-1; TCRdb picks TRBD2, but there is no DNA to check that call. Germline CDR1 reads MNHNS; CDR2 reads SASEGT. The CDR3 length is 18 residues.

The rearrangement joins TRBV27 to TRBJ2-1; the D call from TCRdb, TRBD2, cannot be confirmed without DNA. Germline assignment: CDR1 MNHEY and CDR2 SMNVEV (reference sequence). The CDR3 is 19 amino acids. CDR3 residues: CASSSRIFVGTSGRNEQFF.

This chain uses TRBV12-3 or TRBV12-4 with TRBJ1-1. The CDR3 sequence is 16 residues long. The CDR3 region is CASSFALSDMNTEAFF.

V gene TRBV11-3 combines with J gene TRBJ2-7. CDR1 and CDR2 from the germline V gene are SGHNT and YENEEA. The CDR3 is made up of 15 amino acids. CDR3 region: CASSLGAASSYEQYF.

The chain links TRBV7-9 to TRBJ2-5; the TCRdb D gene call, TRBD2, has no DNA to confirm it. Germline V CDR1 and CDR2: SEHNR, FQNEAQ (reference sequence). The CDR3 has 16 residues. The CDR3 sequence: CASSPKRVVNQETQYF.

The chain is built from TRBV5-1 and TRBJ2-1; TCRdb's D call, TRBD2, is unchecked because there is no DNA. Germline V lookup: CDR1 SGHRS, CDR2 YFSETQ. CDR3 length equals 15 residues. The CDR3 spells CASSGRTSGSNEQFF.

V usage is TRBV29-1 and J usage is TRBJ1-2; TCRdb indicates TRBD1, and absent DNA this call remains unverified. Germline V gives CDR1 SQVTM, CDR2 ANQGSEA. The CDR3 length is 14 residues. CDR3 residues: CSVELDPGYSGYTF.